The clone carrying this T cell receptor beta chain was recorded a few times. Its cognate antigen is unknown. The source of the sample is a study of regulatory T cells in long-lasting Graves disease. Whole-study context: Graves' cases, newly diagnosed, had used antithyroid drugs under 3 months.

This CDR3 is built from 16 residues. V was pared by 5 bases and J by 3 bases, with 20 bases between. Germline CDR1 SEHNR, CDR2 FQNEAQ (reference sequence). Stated time point: newly diagnosed GD, antithyroid drugs for less than 3 months. Scientists built the TCR library using RNA that was extracted from PBMCs. The diagnosis of Graves' disease used American Thyroid Association guidelines. In Xi'an, China, an endocrinology department was the source of patients. The TCR beta library used iRepertoire HTBI primers with Arm-PCR amplification of CDR3. TCRdb re-called the multiplex PCR reads through MiXCR, storing one row per CDR3 protein. The table shows around 250,000 distinct CDR3 sequences, with around 18% occurring only once. The study, taken as a whole, reports: When disease was persistent, TRBV28, TRBJ1-2 and TRBJ2-5 were the favored segments.

This chain connects TRBV7-9 to TRBJ2-7; D tentatively fits TRBD1 or TRBD2 (6 bases each). The source was peripheral blood mononuclear cells (PBMCs), collected at new diagnosis, from a patient treated with antithyroid drugs. The TCR was taken from a female donor with Graves disease. The CDR3 DNA is TGTGCCAGCAGCCCAGGAACAGGGATCGGGGGCTACGAGCAGTACTTC. Its protein is CASSPGTGIGGYEQYF.